This entry lists 22 T cell receptor beta chains sequenced from one sample in a study of Ad26.COV2.S vaccination and SARS-CoV-2 variants. The treatment is: roughly 20 received Ad26.COV2.S at low or high dose, single or two shots; about 5 received placebo; per-sample allocation not given. Collection of the samples took place on day 63 after the first injection of vaccine or placebo. Clones were sequenced by immunoSEQ multiplex PCR, and TCRdb holds only the in-frame ones, with some missing. The sample comprises a few hundred thousand clones, 70% to 90% of which are singletons, and 3.5% to 4% rests with the top ten. Sequencing used peripheral blood, obtained in a trial of Ad26.COV2.S vaccine versus placebo. The receptors shown here come from a person aged 18-60 years who received the Ad26.COV2.S COVID-19 vaccine or a placebo.

The gene calls are TRBV28 and TRBJ1-1; D is undetermined. With 6 bases removed from V and 0 bases from J, the gap between germline ends came to 14 bases. The CDR3 runs to 15 residues. In germline, CDR1 is MDHEN, CDR2 SYDVKM. The CDR3 DNA is TGTGCCAGCAGCCTCGGCGGCAGGCTGAACACTGAAGCTTTCTTT. It translates to CASSLGGRLNTEAFF.

CDR3 DNA sequence: TGTGCCAGCAGCTTCGGGGGTCAGGGTAATTCACCCCTCCACTTT. It encodes CASSFGGQGNSPLHF. The rearrangement links TRBV7-6 to TRBJ1-6, with D perhaps matching TRBD1 (5 bases). The CDR3 length is 15 residues. Trimming left V 3 bases short and J 6 bases short, with 12 bases between. Germline CDR1 and CDR2: SGHVS and FNYEAQ.

This rearrangement joins TRBV28 to TRBJ1-4, with TRBD1 identical over 8 bases. CDR3 length: 19 amino acids. V lost 4 bases, J lost 0 bases, and 13 bases stayed unmatched. Germline values: CDR1 MDHEN, CDR2 SYDVKM. Here the CDR3 reads CASSSSQGADLATNEKLFF. The CDR3 nucleotides read TGTGCCAGCAGTTCCTCCCAGGGGGCGGACCTTGCAACTAATGAAAAACTGTTTTTT.

The chain uses TRBV7-9 and TRBJ1-4, with 7 positions matching TRBD1. Germline trimming cut 1 base from V and 3 bases from J; bases unmatched to any gene: 2. The germline gives CDR1 SEHNR, CDR2 FQNEAQ (reference sequence). The CDR3 has 15 residues. The CDR3 DNA reads as TGTGCCAGCAGCTTAGAGGGGACAGCTAATGAAAAACTGTTTTTT. This encodes CASSLEGTANEKLFF.

The rearrangement uses TRBV6-2 or TRBV6-3 and TRBJ1-6, with TRBD1 matching 8 bases. The trim removed 5 bases at V and 2 bases at J, leaving 5 bases unmatched. Germline values: CDR1 MNHEY, CDR2 SVGEGT. The CDR3 spans 16 residues. Here the CDR3 reads CASSRTGWAYNSPLHF. DNA for the CDR3: TGTGCCAGCAGTCGGACAGGGTGGGCCTATAATTCACCCCTCCACTTT.

As for this clone: Within the sample, other DNA sequences also encode this same CDR3. This chain joins TRBV18 and TRBJ2-2, with D perhaps TRBD2 (5 bases). In germline, CDR1 is KGHSH, CDR2 LQKENI. There are 15 residues in the CDR3. The V gene lost 3 bases and the J gene lost 3 bases, with 11 bases spanning the gap. Written as DNA, the CDR3 is TGTGCCAGCTCACCCCCGGTGAGGGACACCGGGGAGCTGTTTTTT. Residues: CASSPPVRDTGELFF.

This clone is a singleton in its sample. CDR3 loop: CASSPMRFTDTQYF. The CDR3 coding sequence is TGTGCCAGCTCACCTATGAGATTCACAGATACGCAGTATTTT. The chain is built from TRBV18 and TRBJ2-3, with D unclear. V lost 3 bases and J lost 2, with 9 bases in between. Germline V gives CDR1 KGHSH, CDR2 LQKENI. CDR3 length: 14 amino acids.

This clone has just a few counts. The V and J genes are TRBV4-2 and TRBJ2-1; 10 bases are shared with TRBD2. Germline V gene data show CDR1 as LGHNA and CDR2 as YNFKEQ. V was pared by 2 bases and J by 4 bases, with 5 bases of the junction left unmatched. The CDR3 runs to 16 residues. CDR3 nucleotides: TGTGCCAGCAGCCAAATAGCGGGGGGCATGTACAATGAGCAGTTCTTC. This encodes CASSQIAGGMYNEQFF.

The V and J genes are TRBV11-2 and TRBJ1-3; D is unresolved. Trimming took 1 base from V and 0 from J, leaving 10 bases between them. The germline CDR1 and CDR2 sequences are SGHAT and FQNNGV. The CDR3 contains 16 residues. For the CDR3, the DNA is TGTGCCAGCAGCTTAGGATCGGTTCTCTCTGGAAACACCATATATTTT. Translating gives CASSLGSVLSGNTIYF.

This chain links TRBV6-5 with TRBJ2-5; D possibly corresponds to TRBD2 (5 bases). CDR1 is MNHEY, CDR2 SVGAGI, per germline. V gave up 7 bases and J gave up 2 bases, with 11 bases separating them. This CDR3 has 13 residues. CDR3 residues: CASKSGNQETQYF. CDR3 DNA: TGTGCCAGCAAGAGCGGTAATCAAGAGACCCAGTACTTC.

The V call is TRBV18, the J call TRBJ1-5; D gene uncertain. The CDR3 has 15 residues. Germline CDR1 is KGHSH and CDR2 is LQKENI. V dropped 3 bases and J dropped 0 bases, with 9 bases sitting between them. The CDR3 DNA is TGTGCCAGCTCACCCGACACGACTAGCAATCAGCCCCAGCATTTT. This codes for CASSPDTTSNQPQHF.

This chain links TRBV27 with TRBJ2-7; 7 nucleotides line up with TRBD1. The V and J ends lost 2 bases and 6 bases, in that order; junction bases with no gene match: 4. The V gene's germline CDR1 is MNHEY and CDR2 SMNVEV (reference sequence). The CDR3 is 13 amino acids. The CDR3 DNA sequence: TGTGCCAGCAGTTTAGTCAGGGGGTCCGAGCAGTACTTC. Amino acids: CASSLVRGSEQYF.

J is TRBJ2-1 and V is TRBV13, with D perhaps TRBD1 (5 bases). The CDR3 has 15 amino acids. V dropped 1 base and J dropped 6 bases, with 13 bases sitting between them. Germline CDR1 is PRHDT and CDR2 is FYEKMQ (reference sequence). The CDR3: CASSLEGLPTNEQFF. CDR3 bases: TGTGCCAGCAGCTTAGAGGGGCTCCCCACCAATGAGCAGTTCTTC.

This chain uses TRBV18 with TRBJ1-3, with TRBD1 as a possible D gene (6 bases). The ends were cut back, 0 bases at V and 2 bases at J, with 8 bases in the middle. The germline V gene encodes CDR1 KGHSH and CDR2 LQKENI. CDR3 length equals 15 residues. As DNA, the CDR3 is TGTGCCAGCTCACCACCCGACAGGACTGGAAACACCATATATTTT. This translates into CASSPPDRTGNTIYF.

This clone was seen only once. The chain joins TRBV7-8 to TRBJ2-7, with no clear D. V gave up 5 bases and J gave up 3 bases, with 14 bases separating them. The CDR3 has 14 residues. Germline V CDR1 and CDR2: SGHVS, FQNEAQ. The chain's CDR3 is CASSPLGNVYEQYF. The CDR3 nucleotides read TGTGCCAGCAGCCCCTTAGGCAACGTCTACGAGCAGTACTTC.

V is TRBV4-2 and J is TRBJ1-4; TRBD1 aligns across 12 bases. Looked up from germline, CDR1 is LGHNA and CDR2 is YNFKEQ. The CDR3 runs 20 residues. The V segment lost 0 bases and the J segment 8 bases; nucleotides outside the gene matches: 16. Here the CDR3 reads CASSQETGTGGWGIQEKLFF. In DNA, the CDR3 is TGTGCCAGCAGCCAAGAAACGGGGACAGGGGGCTGGGGGATACAGGAAAAACTGTTTTTT.

The CDR3 region is CASSQVSPTLGADTQYF. CDR3 bases: TGTGCCAGCAGCCAAGTTAGCCCAACGCTGGGCGCAGATACGCAGTATTTT. The rearrangement links TRBV3-1 (or the pseudogene TRBV3-2) to TRBJ2-3; D is unclear. Germline V lookup: CDR1 LGHDT, CDR2 YNNKEL (reference sequence). The CDR3 loop spans 17 amino acids. Trimming removed 1 base from V and 4 bases from J, with 18 bases in between.

J is TRBJ1-4 and V is TRBV6-5; D gene unclear. The V and J ends lost 4 bases and 0 bases respectively, with 6 bases between them. Germline V gene sequence: CDR1 MNHEY, CDR2 SVGAGI. The CDR3 consists of 14 residues. The CDR3, as DNA: TGTGCCAGCAGTTCGTCATCAACTAATGAAAAACTGTTTTTT. Protein: CASSSSSTNEKLFF.

The chain recombines TRBV13 with TRBJ1-3, with TRBD1 as a possible D gene (6 bases). CDR1 is PRHDT, CDR2 FYEKMQ, per germline (reference sequence). The CDR3 runs 14 residues. V was shortened by 3 bases and J by 5 bases, with 11 bases between the two germline ends. The CDR3 coding sequence is TGTGCCAGCAGCTTGGGGGGCGGCCGAAACACCATATATTTT. Its translation: CASSLGGGRNTIYF.

J is TRBJ2-7 and V is TRBV4-1; D possibly corresponds to TRBD1 (6 bases). Trimming took 1 base from V and 1 from J, leaving 11 bases between them. Germline V gene data show CDR1 as MGHRA and CDR2 as YSYEKL. This CDR3 is built from 15 residues. The CDR3 sequence: CASSQVGDTSYEQYF. The CDR3, as DNA: TGCGCCAGCAGCCAAGTGGGGGACACGTCCTACGAGCAGTACTTC.

The V and J genes are TRBV15 and TRBJ2-1, with D possibly being TRBD2 (5 bases). The germline V gene encodes CDR1 LNHNV and CDR2 YYDKDF (reference sequence). Deletions cut 5 bases from V and 2 bases from J, with 10 bases between. The CDR3 is made up of 14 amino acids. CDR3 bases: TGTGCCACCAGCCCTACTAGAGCCTACAATGAGCAGTTCTTC. Translation: CATSPTRAYNEQFF.

The chain links TRBV7-9 to TRBJ1-2; tentative D call: TRBD1 (5 bases). Trimming took off 5 bases at V and 8 bases at J, with 18 bases between the two ends. The CDR3 contains 14 residues. Germline V CDR1 and CDR2: SEHNR, FQNEAQ (reference sequence). In DNA, the CDR3 is TGTGCCAGCAGCCCCCAGGCCAGGGCGACCGGCTACACCTTC. The encoded protein is CASSPQARATGYTF.